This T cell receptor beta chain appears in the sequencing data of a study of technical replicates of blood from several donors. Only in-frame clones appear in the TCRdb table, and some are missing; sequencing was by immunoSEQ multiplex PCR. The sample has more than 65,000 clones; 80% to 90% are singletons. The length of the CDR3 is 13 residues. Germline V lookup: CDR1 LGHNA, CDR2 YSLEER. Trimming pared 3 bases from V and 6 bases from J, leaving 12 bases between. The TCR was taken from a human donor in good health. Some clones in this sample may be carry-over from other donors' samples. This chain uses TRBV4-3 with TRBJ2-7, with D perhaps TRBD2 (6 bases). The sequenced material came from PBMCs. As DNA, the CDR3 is TGCGCCAGCAGCCAGGGGCGGGGCAGCGAGCAGTACTTC. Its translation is CASSQGRGSEQYF.